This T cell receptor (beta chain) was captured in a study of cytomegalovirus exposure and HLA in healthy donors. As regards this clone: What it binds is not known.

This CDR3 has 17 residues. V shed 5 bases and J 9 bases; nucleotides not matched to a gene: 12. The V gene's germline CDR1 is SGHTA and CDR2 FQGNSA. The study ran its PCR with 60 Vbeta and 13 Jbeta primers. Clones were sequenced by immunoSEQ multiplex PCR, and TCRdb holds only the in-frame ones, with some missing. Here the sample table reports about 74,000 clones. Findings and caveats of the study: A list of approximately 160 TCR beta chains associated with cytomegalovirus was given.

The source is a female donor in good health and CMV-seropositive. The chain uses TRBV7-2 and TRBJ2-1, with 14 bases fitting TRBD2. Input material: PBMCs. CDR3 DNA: TGTGCCAGCAGCCGACCGGGACTAGCGGGAGAGGGAGGTGAGCAGTTCTTC. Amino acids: CASSRPGLAGEGGEQFF.